A selection of T cell receptor beta chains follows, all from one sample in a study of T cells in Graves' hyperthyroidism and ophthalmopathy. TCRdb reprocessed the multiplex PCR reads via MiXCR and lists one record per CDR3 protein. The sample yields 600,000 or so distinct CDR3 sequences, more than 13% seen once. The material sequenced was blood. The receptors were gathered from a woman between 18 and 29 years old with Graves' ophthalmopathy. Each CDR3 is given with its conserved first and last residue.

TRBV30	TRBJ1-6	CAWSSGLINSPLHF
TRBV12-3/TRBV12-4	TRBJ1-1	CASVASSEAFF
TRBV7-6	TRBJ2-1	CASSLGGVPSYNEQFF
TRBV24-1	TRBJ2-4	CATSESGTGIGDIQYF
TRBV27	TRBJ1-4	CASKRSAAENEKLFF
TRBV20-1	TRBJ1-5	CSARAADPNQPQHF
TRBV6-1	TRBJ2-1	CASSVGPEQFF
TRBV5-4	TRBJ2-7	CASRLAGETYEQYF
TRBV11-3	TRBJ2-7	CASSFLLQSSYEQYF
TRBV5-6	TRBJ2-5	CASSLDWSGSGETQYF
TRBV27	TRBJ2-7	CASSLGTSGRGEQYF
TRBV11-1	TRBJ2-4	CASSRSHVRARGNIQYF
TRBV12-3/TRBV12-4	TRBJ2-2	CASSFGPGQGGTGELFF
TRBV24-1	TRBJ2-7	CATSGSEGAYEQYF
TRBV11-3	TRBJ2-1	CASSSKSRDQDNEQFF
TRBV7-2	TRBJ2-4	CASSPGQGINIQYF
TRBV28	TRBJ2-3	CASSESGKSTDTQYF
TRBV4-1	TRBJ1-4	CASSAAGTNEKLFF
TRBV4-3	TRBJ2-2	CASSHTGTGGLTGELFF
TRBV11-2	TRBJ1-1	CASSSPSRGTEAFF